This passage covers 8 T cell receptor beta chains from one sample sequenced in a study of Graves' ophthalmopathy and Graves' hyperthyroidism. Beta-chain TCR CDR3 regions were amplified from RNA transcripts. After a first-round RT-PCR with HTBI primers, a second-round multiplex PCR was run. TCRdb ran MiXCR on the multiplex PCR reads and lists one entry per CDR3 protein. In the table there are hundreds of thousands of distinct CDR3 sequences, 22% of which are singletons. Source material: peripheral blood. The receptor set was obtained from a woman aged 18 to 35 with stable Graves' hyperthyroidism. Some clones in this sample may be carry-over from other donors' samples.

This clonotype has a count of ten or more. The V call is TRBV6-5, the J call TRBJ1-1; a weak D match, TRBD1 (6 bases). Between the trimmed V and J ends, which lost 2 bases and 3 bases, there was a span of 10 bases. This CDR3 has 14 amino acids. Germline V gene lookup returns CDR1 MNHEY and CDR2 SVGAGI. In DNA form, the CDR3 reads TGTGCCAGCAGTTACGTGTCAGGGGACACTGAAGCTTTCTTT. It encodes CASSYVSGDTEAFF.

The J gene is TRBJ1-1, the V gene TRBV19; possible D gene TRBD1, 6 bases. V gave up 7 bases and J gave up 4 bases, with 10 bases separating them. The V gene's germline CDR1 is LNHDA and CDR2 SQIVND (reference sequence). The CDR3 has 12 amino acids. CDR3 sequence reads: CASKTGGTEAFF. In DNA, the CDR3 is TGTGCCAGTAAGACAGGCGGCACTGAAGCTTTCTTT.

This clonotype was seen many times. This chain joins TRBV6-5 and TRBJ2-5, with a tentative D call TRBD2 (6 bases). From germline, CDR1 is MNHEY and CDR2 SVGAGI. Trimming stripped 2 bases from V and 8 bases from J, with 15 bases between. The CDR3 covers 14 residues. Written as DNA, the CDR3 is TGTGCCAGCAGTTACACCGGGACTGCTGGTACCCAGTACTTC. It translates to CASSYTGTAGTQYF.

This chain connects TRBV28 to TRBJ1-5, with 7 bases identical to TRBD1. This CDR3 has 14 residues. Per germline, CDR1 MDHEN and CDR2 SYDVKM. Trimming took 2 bases from V and 7 from J; bases not matched to a gene: 5. The CDR3 nucleotides read TGTGCCAGCAGTTTAAGGGGGCTAAGGCAGCCCCAGCATTTT. Translated: CASSLRGLRQPQHF.

This clonotype was seen a handful of times. V and J are TRBV6-1 and TRBJ2-5, with 8 bases aligning to TRBD2. The length of the CDR3 is 13 residues. Germline lookup yields CDR1 MNHNS and CDR2 SASEGT. The V segment lost 8 bases and the J segment 13 bases; nucleotides outside the gene matches: 15. The CDR3 sequence: CASVSGSPEGTYF. DNA for the CDR3: TGTGCCAGCGTGAGCGGGAGTCCCGAGGGGACGTACTTC.

This clonotype was counted once. The genes are TRBV4-1 and TRBJ2-5; possible D gene TRBD2, 6 bases. Germline V gives CDR1 MGHRA, CDR2 YSYEKL. V lost 1 base to trimming and J lost 2 bases, with 11 bases between them. The CDR3 has 15 residues. CDR3: CASSQVAGPQETQYF. The CDR3 DNA sequence: TGCGCCAGCAGCCAAGTGGCGGGACCTCAAGAGACCCAGTACTTC.

The sample holds many counts of this clonotype. J is TRBJ2-2 and V is TRBV19; D not certain. This CDR3 has 13 amino acids. V dropped 5 bases and J dropped 5 bases, with 9 bases sitting between them. Germline V gives CDR1 LNHDA, CDR2 SQIVND (reference sequence). Here the CDR3 DNA reads TGTGCCAGTAGTCCGAGTGAAACCGGGGAGCTGTTTTTT. Translation gives CASSPSETGELFF.

The chain joins TRBV30 to TRBJ2-2; D uncertain. The V gene lost 2 bases and the J gene lost 6 bases, with 7 bases spanning the gap. The CDR3 is made up of 12 amino acids. Germline-derived CDR1 and CDR2 are GTSNPN and SVGIG (reference sequence). CDR3 amino acids: CAWSPDPGELFF. In DNA, the CDR3 is TGTGCCTGGAGTCCAGACCCCGGGGAGCTGTTTTTT.